These T cell receptor beta chains were read from a single sample in a study of T cells in Graves' hyperthyroidism and ophthalmopathy. Each CDR3 protein is one row after TCRdb ran MiXCR on the multiplex PCR reads. The sample contains 250,000 to 350,000 distinct CDR3 sequences, over 15% of which appear only once. Sequencing was performed on blood. The source is a woman aged 55-70 years with Graves' ophthalmopathy. The CDR3 runs from the conserved cysteine through the conserved F or W. A D gene is named only where the DNA matches it firmly. Clone size is shown for a subset of rows, as once, few, many or a class of expanded clone.

>16|many|TRBV2|TRBJ2-1|NA
CASSIGPGLTNNEQFF
TGTGCCAGCAGTATCGGACCGGGGCTTACGAACAATGAGCAGTTCTTC
>14|many|TRBV7-2|TRBJ1-1|NA
CASRLRGFNTEAFF
TGTGCCAGCAGGCTGCGGGGATTCAACACTGAAGCTTTCTTT
>16|NA|TRBV5-1|TRBJ1-1|NA
CASKFRIQDSNTEAFF
TGCGCCAGCAAATTTAGGATCCAGGACAGTAACACTGAAGCTTTCTTT
>14|many|TRBV18|TRBJ1-3|NA
CASSRRGAGNTIYF
TGTGCCAGCTCACGTCGAGGGGCTGGAAACACCATATATTTT
>14|many|TRBV27|TRBJ1-5|NA
CASSSGVGNQPQHF
TGTGCCAGCAGTTCAGGGGTAGGCAATCAGCCCCAGCATTTT
>15|NA|TRBV15|TRBJ2-1|TRBD2
CATSRLGLGSNEQFF
TGTGCCACCAGCAGATTGGGACTAGGCTCCAATGAGCAGTTCTTC
>14|many|TRBV7-9|TRBJ2-5|NA
CASTRPGLQETQYF
TGTGCCAGCACAAGGCCGGGACTCCAAGAGACCCAGTACTTC
>16|NA|TRBV18|TRBJ1-3|NA
CASSPPLASTGNTIYF
TGTGCCAGCTCACCCCCTCTCGCATCGACTGGAAACACCATATATTTT
>14|many|TRBV6-2/TRBV6-3|TRBJ2-5|TRBD1
CASTQGQGIETQYF
TGTGCCAGCACTCAGGGACAGGGGATCGAGACCCAGTACTTC
>14|few|TRBV30|TRBJ2-6|NA
CAWSDASGANVLTF
TGTGCCTGGAGTGATGCGTCTGGGGCCAACGTCCTGACTTTC
>13|many|TRBV7-2|TRBJ2-1|NA
CASSLGDYNEQFF
TGTGCCAGCAGCTTAGGGGACTACAATGAGCAGTTCTTC
>15|many|TRBV28|TRBJ2-1|TRBD2
CASSARTRHYNEQFF
TGTGCCAGCAGTGCGCGGACTAGACACTACAATGAGCAGTTCTTC
>16|few|TRBV5-5|TRBJ2-7|NA
CASREGIGAASYEQYF
TGTGCCAGCAGGGAGGGTATCGGAGCGGCCTCCTACGAGCAGTACTTC
>15|NA|TRBV5-5|TRBJ1-6|NA
CASSSNSGGDSPLHF
TGTGCCAGCAGCTCAAACAGCGGGGGTGATTCACCCCTCCACTTT
>18|many|TRBV27|TRBJ1-4|TRBD1
CASSLSSDRVTANEKLFF
TGTGCCAGCAGTTTATCCTCGGACAGGGTTACTGCTAATGAAAAACTGTTTTTT
>17|NA|TRBV20-1|TRBJ2-1|NA
CSASQLGGGSSYNEQFF
TGCAGTGCTAGTCAGCTGGGAGGGGGGAGCTCCTACAATGAGCAGTTCTTC
>14|few|TRBV20-1|TRBJ2-3|NA
CSARLPGFTDTQYF
TGCAGTGCTAGATTACCGGGATTCACAGATACGCAGTATTTT
>14|few|TRBV18|TRBJ2-2|NA
CASSRQSTTGELFF
TGTGCCAGCTCGCGACAGAGTACCACCGGGGAGCTGTTTTTT
>15|few|TRBV10-3|TRBJ2-5|NA
CAISDGPREGETQYF
TGTGCCATCAGTGATGGGCCCCGTGAGGGAGAGACCCAGTACTTC
>13|NA|TRBV18|TRBJ2-5|NA
CASSTQVGETQYF
TGTGCCAGCTCAACACAGGTGGGGGAGACCCAGTACTTC
>16|many|TRBV7-2|TRBJ1-5|NA
CASSQQAGGGNQPQHF
TGTGCCAGCAGCCAACAGGCCGGGGGGGGGAATCAGCCCCAGCATTTT
>13|NA|TRBV5-1|TRBJ1-2|NA
CASALDINYGYTF
TGCGCCAGCGCGTTAGACATCAACTATGGCTACACCTTC
>13|NA|TRBV29-1|TRBJ1-3|NA
CSGVLSSGNTIYF
TGCAGCGGGGTTCTGAGCTCTGGAAACACCATATATTTT